This T cell receptor (beta chain) comes out of a study of T cell therapy after organ transplantation. Looking at the study overall: T cells were expanded approximately 2 weeks with 30 CMV class I/II epitopes. 20 to 29 weeks after therapy completion, long-term post-therapy blood was collected.

Comments on this clone: The antigen is unknown.

The sample's time point: 20-29 weeks after completion of therapy. Notes on the study in general: Poor CD8+ T cell yield may explain few expansions in nonresponders.

The CDR3 covers 15 residues. The trim removed 7 bases at V and 5 bases at J, leaving 8 bases unmatched. The V gene's germline CDR1 is MNHNY and CDR2 SVGAGI (reference sequence). Produced via immunoSEQ multiplex PCR; TCRdb's table is partial and in-frame only. Found here are over a thousand clones, about 78% of them singletons; the top ten hold less than 65%. The clonotype comes from a human patient who had received a solid organ transplant and had CMV disease. Some T cells may be provided by the graft donor. V gene TRBV6-6 combines with J gene TRBJ2-1; 10 bases line up with TRBD2. The material was CD8+ T cells from blood, obtained after autologous CMV-specific T cell therapy. The CDR3 nucleotides read TGTGCCAGCACATTACTAGCGGGGTCCAACAATGAGCAGTTCTTC. It specifies CASTLLAGSNNEQFF.